This T cell receptor (beta chain) was sequenced for a study of blood T cell repertoires in COVID-19. The wider study: Acute-phase and convalescent COVID-19 samples originated in the United States, Italy and Spain. T cells, B-cell-depleted T cells, or PBMCs supplied cDNA or gDNA.

The authors' processing: How many nucleated cells were present was estimated from reference gene primer amplification. Generated by immunoSEQ multiplex PCR, the TCRdb table keeps only in-frame clones and is missing some. That table furnishes V, J and clone size, whereas the DNA furnished D and trimming. The sample shows approximately 160,000 clones, about 85% of them seen only once. The V gene end was trimmed by 5 bases and the J gene end by 3 bases; junction bases not matched to a gene: 8. The CDR3 runs to 16 residues. CDR1 is MNHNY and CDR2 is SVGAGI in the germline V gene (reference sequence). The receptor was derived from an older man who had recovered from COVID-19. The chain combines TRBV6-6 with TRBJ1-5; 9 bases align to TRBD1. Sequencing used peripheral blood. This CDR3 is CASSRQDRGDNQPQHF. In DNA form, the CDR3 reads TGTGCCAGCAGTCGACAGGACAGGGGAGACAATCAGCCCCAGCATTTT.